This TCR beta chain was profiled in a study of cytomegalovirus exposure and HLA in healthy donors. Study-wide results and caveats: Relative to equally common others, HLA-associated TCR beta chains showed greater clonal expansion in a later analysis. According to a later analysis, most TCR beta chains associated with CMV appeared HLA-restricted. DRB1 showed the most TCR associations and HLA-C the fewest in a later analysis, as rates varied by HLA locus.

V lost 3 bases and J lost 2, with 14 bases in between. Germline V gene sequence: CDR1 KGHSH, CDR2 LQKENI. The CDR3 has 16 residues. Primers included in the PCR were 60 Vbeta and 13 Jbeta primers. Sequencing used immunoSEQ multiplex PCR; TCRdb keeps in-frame clones, though not all of them. This table holds approximately 150,000 clones. With regard to this clone: What it binds is unknown.

This chain links TRBV18 with TRBJ1-3; a possible D gene is TRBD1 (5 bases). The sequenced sample consisted of PBMCs. The clonotype comes from a male donor in good health and CMV-seronegative. The DNA for the CDR3 is TGTGCCAGCTCACCTCTGGAGGGGAGCGCTGGAAACACCATATATTTT. Amino acids: CASSPLEGSAGNTIYF.